Given below is one T cell receptor beta chain in context. This sample stems from a study of control samples from healthy donors and cancer patients. The CDR3 extends over 12 amino acids. V was shortened by 3 bases and J by 11 bases, with 11 bases between the two germline ends. Data came from immunoSEQ multiplex PCR; TCRdb stores just in-frame clones and leaves some out. The repertoire has 230,000 or so clones, roughly 94% of them found once; the top ten carry roughly 1.6%. This chain connects TRBV12-3 or TRBV12-4 to TRBJ2-4; possible D gene TRBD2, 6 bases. The clonotype was recovered from a man in his fifties or sixties in good health. Sequencing input: blood. In DNA, the CDR3 is TGTGCCAGCAGTTTCGGGACTGACTTTCAGTACTTC. Translation: CASSFGTDFQYF.